A selection of T cell receptor beta chains follows, all from one sample in a study of blood T cell repertoires in COVID-19. Sequencing used immunoSEQ multiplex PCR; TCRdb keeps in-frame clones, though not all of them. The sample consists of 450,000 to 500,000 clones, 88% of them appearing once. The sequenced sample was PBMCs or T cells enriched from blood (not recorded which). Receptors originate from a woman in her fifties or sixties who had recovered from COVID-19. Each CDR3 is given with its conserved first and last residue. The order of the fields is J gene, V gene, clone size, D gene, CDR3 protein, CDR3 DNA. D genes are given only for firm matches. The size entry is marked missing in some rows and otherwise reads once, few, many or a size class.

TRBJ2-3 TRBV15 . . CATSRAGGLTDTQYF TGTGCCACCAGCAGAGCTGGAGGGCTCACAGATACGCAGTATTTT
TRBJ2-2 TRBV21-1 once . CASSTIRTGELFF TGTGCCAGCAGCACGATCAGGACCGGGGAGCTGTTTTTT
TRBJ1-3 TRBV7-9 . TRBD1 CASSPGTGGVNTIYF TGTGCCAGCAGCCCGGGGACAGGGGGAGTCAACACCATATATTTT
TRBJ2-1 TRBV30 . . CAWSDGGVGNEQFF TGTGCCTGGAGTGACGGAGGGGTGGGCAATGAGCAGTTCTTC
TRBJ2-2 TRBV6-4 once TRBD1 CASSGTGGGTGELFF TGTGCCAGCAGTGGGACAGGGGGCGGCACCGGGGAGCTGTTTTTT
TRBJ1-2 TRBV19 . . CASSIHRETYNYGYTF TGTGCCAGTAGTATCCACAGGGAAACCTATAACTATGGCTACACCTTC
TRBJ2-7 TRBV5-1 . TRBD1 CASSSPDRGPYEQYF TGCGCCAGCTCCTCCCCCGACAGGGGGCCCTACGAGCAGTACTTC
TRBJ2-3 TRBV2 . . CASSAGYGLSTDTQYF TGTGCCAGCAGTGCCGGGTATGGACTGAGCACAGATACGCAGTATTTT
TRBJ1-3 TRBV27 . TRBD1 CASRSAQGAPGNTIYF TGTGCCAGCAGATCCGCACAGGGGGCTCCTGGAAACACCATATATTTT
TRBJ1-2 TRBV7-9 . . CASSLEQGTEGYTF TGTGCCAGCAGCTTAGAACAGGGAACAGAAGGCTACACCTTC
TRBJ1-4 TRBV10-3 once . CARIGRAGGEKLFF TGTGCCCGCATCGGGCGTGCCGGGGGTGAAAAACTGTTTTTT
TRBJ1-6 TRBV10-1 . TRBD1 CASSDRVGSPLHF TGCGCCAGCAGCGACAGGGTTGGTTCACCCCTCCACTTT
TRBJ2-5 TRBV29-1 . . CSAWGGGSETQYF TGCAGCGCCTGGGGTGGGGGGTCAGAGACCCAGTACTTC
TRBJ2-2 TRBV5-1 . TRBD1 CASSPQGAGTGELFF TGCGCCAGCAGCCCTCAGGGGGCAGGGACCGGGGAGCTGTTTTTT
TRBJ2-6 TRBV5-1 . TRBD1 CASSQDRPGANVLTF TGCGCCAGCAGTCAGGACAGGCCCGGGGCCAACGTCCTGACTTTC
TRBJ1-5 TRBV7-9 . TRBD1 CASSLWTGGGNQPQHF TGTGCCAGCAGCTTATGGACAGGGGGAGGCAATCAGCCCCAGCATTTT
TRBJ1-1 TRBV19 . TRBD1 CASSTRTGSNTEAFF TGTGCCAGTAGTACCCGGACAGGGTCGAACACTGAAGCTTTCTTT
TRBJ2-3 TRBV13 . . CASSPTTPEGGTDTQYF TGTGCCAGCAGCCCCACCACCCCCGAGGGAGGCACAGATACGCAGTATTTT
TRBJ2-7 TRBV11-2 . TRBD2 CASRPIGLARGGYEQYF TGTGCCAGCAGACCCATAGGACTAGCGCGAGGGGGTTACGAGCAGTACTTC
TRBJ1-2 TRBV7-8 . . CASSLGGREVNGYTF TGTGCCAGCAGCTTGGGTGGGAGGGAGGTCAATGGCTACACCTTC
TRBJ1-2 TRBV15 . . CATSLNNRGGYTF TGTGCCACCAGCCTTAACAACCGGGGGGGCTACACCTTC
TRBJ1-4 TRBV5-1 . . CASSLDRPAEKLFF TGCGCCAGCAGCTTGGACAGGCCCGCTGAAAAACTGTTTTTT
TRBJ1-4 TRBV18 . . CASSPTGINEKLFF TGTGCCAGCTCACCGACCGGGATTAATGAAAAACTGTTTTTT
TRBJ2-4 TRBV18 . . CASSPVESAKNIQYF TGTGCCAGCTCCCCGGTGGAGTCAGCCAAAAACATTCAGTACTTC
TRBJ2-2 TRBV18 . . CASRIFSGELFF TGTGCCAGCCGTATCTTTTCCGGGGAGCTGTTTTTT
TRBJ2-2 TRBV2 once . CASSEQGDYTGELFF TGTGCCAGCAGTGAACAGGGGGACTACACCGGGGAGCTGTTTTTT
TRBJ1-1 TRBV20-1 few . CSASWGDTEAFF TGCAGTGCTAGTTGGGGGGACACTGAAGCTTTCTTT
TRBJ2-2 TRBV19 . . CASSPSTNTGELFF TGTGCCAGTAGTCCTAGCACTAACACCGGGGAGCTGTTTTTT
TRBJ1-1 TRBV6-1 . . CASSEQGLVNTEAFF TGTGCCAGCAGTGAACAGGGGCTGGTGAACACTGAAGCTTTCTTT
TRBJ2-3 TRBV5-1 . TRBD2 CASGTSATDTQYF TGCGCCAGCGGAACTAGCGCTACAGATACGCAGTATTTT
TRBJ2-4 TRBV6-5 . TRBD1 CASRQQGARENIQYF TGTGCCAGCAGGCAACAGGGGGCGAGGGAAAACATTCAGTACTTC
TRBJ1-1 TRBV6-5 . . CASSYSRILNTEAFF TGTGCCAGCAGTTACTCCAGAATTCTGAACACTGAAGCTTTCTTT
TRBJ2-5 TRBV5-1 . . CASSSGLPDPGIQETQYF TGCGCCAGCAGCTCGGGACTCCCGGATCCGGGTATACAAGAGACCCAGTACTTC
TRBJ1-5 TRBV19 . TRBD1 CASRPRDRSGQPQHF TGTGCCAGTAGACCGAGGGACAGGTCGGGTCAGCCCCAGCATTTT
TRBJ2-2 TRBV27 . TRBD2 CANIPPASGARTGELFF TGTGCCAACATCCCCCCGGCTAGCGGGGCGCGCACCGGGGAGCTGTTTTTT
TRBJ1-2 TRBV28 . . CASSTQIFLRGSDYGYTF TGTGCCAGCAGTACCCAGATCTTCCTTAGGGGTTCAGACTATGGCTACACCTTC
TRBJ2-5 TRBV7-2 . . CASSLGRRVETQYF TGTGCCAGCAGCCTCGGCCGCAGGGTCGAGACCCAGTACTTC
TRBJ1-1 TRBV3-1/TRBV3-2 . TRBD1 CASRMRGGENTEAFF TGTGCCAGCAGAATGCGAGGGGGCGAGAATACTGAAGCTTTCTTT
TRBJ1-5 TRBV4-1 . TRBD1 CASSQEGGRASNQPQHF TGCGCCAGCAGCCAAGAAGGGGGCAGGGCTAGCAATCAGCCCCAGCATTTT
TRBJ1-1 TRBV10-1 . . CASSPTLNTEAFF TGCGCCAGCAGTCCCACACTGAACACTGAAGCTTTCTTT
TRBJ2-7 TRBV7-9 . . CASSLNPYEQYF TGTGCCAGCAGCCTTAATCCCTACGAGCAGTACTTC
TRBJ1-5 TRBV27 . TRBD1 CASSPNFPRDSGQPQHF TGTGCCAGCAGTCCAAATTTTCCCCGGGACAGCGGGCAGCCCCAGCATTTT
TRBJ2-3 TRBV5-1 . TRBD2 CASSLAASGDTQYF TGCGCCAGCAGCTTGGCGGCTAGCGGAGATACGCAGTATTTT
TRBJ1-2 TRBV21-1 . . CASRSRTYGYTF TGTGCCAGCAGGTCCCGTACTTATGGCTACACCTTC
TRBJ2-2 TRBV5-1 . . CASSLDPGPGELFF TGCGCCAGCAGCTTGGATCCAGGGCCCGGGGAGCTGTTTTTT
TRBJ2-7 TRBV5-8 . . CASSARRSSYEQYF TGTGCCAGCAGCGCAAGAAGGAGCTCCTACGAGCAGTACTTC
TRBJ1-1 TRBV5-1 once TRBD1 CASSEGAGGNTEAFF TGCGCCAGCAGCGAAGGAGCAGGGGGGAACACTGAAGCTTTCTTT
TRBJ2-5 TRBV5-6 . TRBD1 CASSSRDRVQEETQYF TGTGCCAGCAGCTCACGGGACAGGGTCCAAGAGGAAACCCAGTACTTC
TRBJ2-1 TRBV24-1 . TRBD2 CATSDPRGGSYNEQFF TGTGCCACCAGTGACCCTCGGGGGGGCTCCTACAATGAGCAGTTCTTC
TRBJ1-1 TRBV7-2 . . CASSLTAGLMNTEAFF TGTGCCAGCAGCTTAACTGCAGGGCTAATGAACACTGAAGCTTTCTTT
TRBJ2-1 TRBV11-2 . TRBD2 CASSFSAAGGLKNEQFF TGTGCCAGCAGCTTCTCAGCAGCGGGGGGGCTGAAAAATGAGCAGTTCTTC
TRBJ2-1 TRBV19 . . CASSMLGGAAGATFNEQFF TGTGCCAGTAGTATGCTGGGGGGGGCGGCAGGGGCGACATTCAATGAGCAGTTCTTC
TRBJ1-1 TRBV19 once . CASSIRVRGNTEAFF TGTGCCAGTAGTATTCGGGTTAGAGGCAACACTGAAGCTTTCTTT
TRBJ1-2 TRBV19 few . CASIPSVGANYGYTF TGTGCCAGTATTCCCTCGGTGGGAGCTAACTATGGCTACACCTTC
TRBJ2-7 TRBV7-9 . . CASKVGGQYEQYF TGTGCCAGCAAAGTGGGCGGACAGTACGAGCAGTACTTC
TRBJ1-5 TRBV19 once TRBD1 CATRDSQNQPQHF TGTGCCACCCGGGACAGCCAGAATCAGCCCCAGCATTTT
TRBJ2-1 TRBV24-1 few . CATSDGGGNEQFF TGTGCCACCAGTGATGGGGGCGGGAATGAGCAGTTCTTC